The text below deals with one T cell receptor beta chain. No antigen is known for it. No clone much larger than this one lies a single base away; base qualities are absent. These data come from a study of cytomegalovirus exposure and HLA in healthy donors (TCRdb year 2017). Notes on the research overall: The roughly 650 repertoires of the first cohort and the 110 or so validation repertoires were produced on the same platform, according to a later analysis. To predict cytomegalovirus infection status, the study combined high-throughput TCR immunosequencing, statistical association of individual TCRs with disease status, and machine learning. Besides the first cohort of approximately 710 subjects, a separate validation cohort made up of roughly 130 different subjects was used. The study was designed to test whether signatures of past pathogen exposure could be identified by cataloging public T cell receptors.

V and J are trimmed by 1 base and 3 bases, and the gene matches miss 5 bases of the junction. Reading from cysteine to phenylalanine, the CDR3 counts 15 amino acids. The entry retains the CDR3 DNA only, 45 bases that are in frame from base 1. The germline V gene encodes CDR1 SGHNT and CDR2 YYREEE (reference sequence). The donors belonged to the validation cohort of around 110 subjects, which was separate from the approximately 700-subject first cohort. Broader findings and caveats from the paper: Across donors, most TCR sequences were observed very rarely, whereas some public TCRs were present in many individuals. It was suggested by the authors that the approach could potentially be generalized to other disease states and immunological phenotypes. Subsequent analysis determined that TCRs grouped into clusters in the first cohort also showed a tendency toward co-occurrence across the approximately 120 validation repertoires, and approximately 94% of cluster scores exceeded 0. The study listed 164 TCR beta chains as associated with cytomegalovirus. A few of the identified cytomegalovirus-associated TCR beta chains were confirmed in vitro to be specific for cytomegalovirus antigens. A later analysis lacked HLA typing for the validation cohort, so it scored co-occurrence in that cohort across all 130 or so repertoires. The classifier was reported to diagnose cytomegalovirus status with high specificity and sensitivity in both the original and validation cohorts.

Library creation used the immunoSEQ multiplex PCR assay. On the study's bioinformatics: A statistical classification framework was built to diagnose cytomegalovirus status from the catalog of TCR beta chain sequences. TCRdb's version of the immuneACCESS table is confined to in-frame rearrangements and falls short of the full clone set. An unresolved V gene accounts for under half of the shortfall where checked; the remainder is of unknown origin. V and J calls and clone size are copied from that table; D and trimming were computed from the DNA. This sample gives about 54,000 clones in total; about 92% of them show up just once. In total, the top ten clones hold around 9.2% of the sample.

Material for sequencing was PBMCs. The origin of this receptor is a woman aged 18-35 years in good health and CMV-seropositive. The rearranged chain carries TRBV5-4 and TRBJ1-2, with 8 central nucleotides matching TRBD1. The DNA reads as follows: TGTGCCAGCAGCTTGCCCTCAGGGGGCGACTATGGCTACACCTTC. Its amino acids are CASSLPSGGDYGYTF.